These T cell receptor beta chains were read from a single sample in a study of identical twins. TCRdb called the 5' RACE reads again in MiXCR, with one record for every CDR3 protein. The table lists 1.5 million to 2 million distinct CDR3 sequences, more than 30% of them singletons. Sequenced input: cord blood. The receptors were sampled from a newborn girl in good health. CDR3s include the opening cysteine and the closing phenylalanine or tryptophan. A D gene is named only where the DNA matches it firmly. The size entry is marked missing in some rows and otherwise reads once, few, many or a size class.

V: TRBV28
size: few
J: TRBJ2-7
D: TRBD2
DNA: TGTGCCAGCAGGGGGACTAGCGGGAGGCGACAGTACTTC
CDR3: CASRGTSGRRQYF

V: TRBV12-3/TRBV12-4
size: few
J: TRBJ2-7
D: -
DNA: TGTGCCAGCAGTCGCAACAGGGGAGGCTCCTACGAGCAGTACTTC
CDR3: CASSRNRGGSYEQYF

V: TRBV7-9
size: few
J: TRBJ2-7
D: TRBD2
DNA: TGTGCCAGCAGCTCTTCCGGGACTAGCGTCAGGTACGAGCAGTACTTC
CDR3: CASSSSGTSVRYEQYF

V: TRBV11-1
size: -
J: TRBJ2-5
D: TRBD1
DNA: TGTGCCAGCAGCCAGTCCGGGACAGTTTTAGCCAAAAACATTCGGTACTTC
CDR3: CASSQSGTVLAKNIRYF

V: TRBV4-1
size: -
J: TRBJ2-3
D: -
DNA: TGCGCCAGCAGCCAAGTTTTTGCAAACACAGATACGCAGTATTTT
CDR3: CASSQVFANTDTQYF

V: TRBV5-1
size: many
J: TRBJ1-2
D: -
DNA: TGCGCCAGCAGCCTTTCCCGACAGGATCTAAATGGCTACACCTTC
CDR3: CASSLSRQDLNGYTF

V: TRBV5-1
size: many
J: TRBJ2-7
D: TRBD2
DNA: TGCGCCAGCAGCTGGACTAGCGCCTACGAGCAGTACTTC
CDR3: CASSWTSAYEQYF

V: TRBV5-1
size: -
J: TRBJ1-4
D: -
DNA: TGCGCCAGCAGCTGGGGGGACGTGGGCGGTGAAAAACTGTTTTTT
CDR3: CASSWGDVGGEKLFF

V: TRBV28
size: few
J: TRBJ2-1
D: TRBD2
DNA: TGTGCCAGCAGTCCGAATCCGGGACTAGCCTACAATGAGCAGTTCTTC
CDR3: CASSPNPGLAYNEQFF

V: TRBV28
size: few
J: TRBJ2-6
D: -
DNA: TGTGCCAGCCGTACCCCCTTGGGGAGGTCAGGGGGTGTCCTGACTTTC
CDR3: CASRTPLGRSGGVLTF

V: TRBV20-1
size: -
J: TRBJ1-2
D: -
DNA: TGCGGTGCTCGGGGGGGTCTTTATGGCTACACCTTC
CDR3: CGARGGLYGYTF

V: TRBV20-1
size: -
J: TRBJ2-7
D: TRBD2
DNA: TGCAGTGCTAGTGAGCGGGGCCTCTCCTACGAGCAGTACTTC
CDR3: CSASERGLSYEQYF

V: TRBV12-3/TRBV12-4
size: few
J: TRBJ2-5
D: TRBD1
DNA: TGTGCCAGCACCCCAGACAGGGGGAAAAAAGAGACCCAGTACTTC
CDR3: CASTPDRGKKETQYF

V: TRBV10-3
size: -
J: TRBJ2-7
D: -
DNA: TGTGCCATCAGTGAGTCGGTCGAGTCTTACAATGAGCAGTACTTC
CDR3: CAISESVESYNEQYF

V: TRBV20-1
size: -
J: TRBJ1-2
D: -
DNA: TGCAGTGCTAGAGGGGGGGCGGCGGGGAACTATGGCTACACCTTC
CDR3: CSARGGAAGNYGYTF

V: TRBV29-1
size: many
J: TRBJ2-1
D: -
DNA: TGCAGCGTTGAAGAGGGATATGAGCAGTTCTTC
CDR3: CSVEEGYEQFF

V: TRBV29-1
size: few
J: TRBJ2-7
D: TRBD2
DNA: TGCAGCGTGTCCCCTAGCGGGGGCCACGAGCAGTACTTC
CDR3: CSVSPSGGHEQYF

V: TRBV20-1
size: few
J: TRBJ1-2
D: TRBD1
DNA: TGCAGTGCTACTGACAGGGGCCTTTGGGGCTACACCTTC
CDR3: CSATDRGLWGYTF

V: TRBV11-2
size: -
J: TRBJ2-5
D: -
DNA: TGTGCCAGCAGCTTCTCGCGGGGCCTCCAAGAGACCCAGTACTTC
CDR3: CASSFSRGLQETQYF

V: TRBV18
size: once
J: TRBJ2-7
D: TRBD1
DNA: TGTGCCAGCCCACAGCCCGGGACAGGGGGCTACGAGCAGTACTTC
CDR3: CASPQPGTGGYEQYF

V: TRBV7-2
size: -
J: TRBJ2-3
D: -
DNA: TGTGCCAGCAAGATAGGGGGGGTTCTCACAGATACGCAGTATTTT
CDR3: CASKIGGVLTDTQYF

V: TRBV4-2
size: few
J: TRBJ2-5
D: TRBD2
DNA: TGTGCCAGCAGTAAGGGACTAGCGGGGGAGACCCAGTACTTC
CDR3: CASSKGLAGETQYF

V: TRBV12-3/TRBV12-4
size: -
J: TRBJ2-3
D: TRBD2
DNA: TGTGCCAGCAGATACACGGGACTAACAACGCAGTATTTT
CDR3: CASRYTGLTTQYF

V: TRBV2
size: few
J: TRBJ2-1
D: -
DNA: TGTGCCAGCAGTCCCCACCCGGCCCCGTTCTTC
CDR3: CASSPHPAPFF

V: TRBV5-1
size: few
J: TRBJ2-2
D: TRBD1
DNA: TGCGCCAGCAGCTTCCGGGACAGGGACACCGGGGAGCTGTTTTTT
CDR3: CASSFRDRDTGELFF

V: TRBV12-3/TRBV12-4
size: few
J: TRBJ1-1
D: -
DNA: TGTGCCAGCAGTTGCCCCTACTGCGCTGAAGCTTTCTTT
CDR3: CASSCPYCAEAFF

V: TRBV12-5
size: few
J: TRBJ2-3
D: TRBD1
DNA: TGTGCTAGTGGTTCAGGGGGAAGCACAGATACGCAGTATTTT
CDR3: CASGSGGSTDTQYF

V: TRBV9
size: -
J: TRBJ2-3
D: -
DNA: TGTGCCAGCAGCGAGGGGGAAGCAGATACGCAGTATTTT
CDR3: CASSEGEADTQYF

V: TRBV6-5
size: few
J: TRBJ1-2
D: -
DNA: TGTGCCAGCAGCAAAGGCCTAGTGGGTGGCTACACCTTC
CDR3: CASSKGLVGGYTF

V: TRBV7-2
size: -
J: TRBJ2-3
D: TRBD2
DNA: TGTGCCAGCAGCTTATTGACTAGCGATTACACAGATACGCAGTATTTT
CDR3: CASSLLTSDYTDTQYF

V: TRBV4-2
size: -
J: TRBJ1-2
D: -
DNA: TGTGCCAGCAGCCAACGGGAGAATGGCTACACCTTC
CDR3: CASSQRENGYTF

V: TRBV10-3
size: -
J: TRBJ1-5
D: TRBD1
DNA: TGTGCCATCAGTGGGACAGGGGCGAATCAGCCCCAGCATTTT
CDR3: CAISGTGANQPQHF

V: TRBV27
size: -
J: TRBJ2-7
D: -
DNA: TGTGCCAGCAAAAGGGGGAGCTCCTACGAGCAGTACTTC
CDR3: CASKRGSSYEQYF

V: TRBV3-1
size: -
J: TRBJ1-2
D: -
DNA: TGTGCCAGCAGCCTAAACAGGTTCTATGGCTACACCTTC
CDR3: CASSLNRFYGYTF

V: TRBV7-7
size: -
J: TRBJ2-7
D: -
DNA: TGTGCTAGCAGGAGAGCAGTTCCCTCTTCCTACGAGCAGTACTTC
CDR3: CASRRAVPSSYEQYF

V: TRBV24-1
size: -
J: TRBJ1-5
D: -
DNA: TGTGCCCCGCCTCGGCAGGGGCCCAATCAGCCCCAGCATTTT
CDR3: CAPPRQGPNQPQHF

V: TRBV12-3/TRBV12-4
size: -
J: TRBJ1-5
D: -
DNA: TGTGCCAGCAGTTTGGGGGCGACCTTTAGCAATCAGCCCCAGCATTTT
CDR3: CASSLGATFSNQPQHF

V: TRBV4-1
size: -
J: TRBJ2-1
D: -
DNA: TGCGCCAGCAGCCAACTAACCCAAACTTCTAGTGAGCAGTTCTTC
CDR3: CASSQLTQTSSEQFF

V: TRBV27
size: few
J: TRBJ1-2
D: -
DNA: TGTGCCAGCAGTTTCCCGGACCTGGGGACACTTTTTAACTATGGCTACACCTTC
CDR3: CASSFPDLGTLFNYGYTF

V: TRBV12-3/TRBV12-4
size: many
J: TRBJ2-7
D: -
DNA: TGTGCCAGCAGTTATGTTGAAGCCTACGAGCAGTACTTC
CDR3: CASSYVEAYEQYF

V: TRBV21-1
size: few
J: TRBJ2-5
D: -
DNA: TGTGCCAGCAGCAAATCGGCGCTAGCGGGATGGCAGTACTTC
CDR3: CASSKSALAGWQYF

V: TRBV28
size: -
J: TRBJ1-5
D: TRBD1
DNA: TGTGCCAGCAGTTTACCACGCGGGACAGGGGGCAATCAGCCCCAGCATTTT
CDR3: CASSLPRGTGGNQPQHF

V: TRBV27
size: -
J: TRBJ2-1
D: TRBD1
DNA: TGTGCCAGCAGTCAACTTACGGGACAGGGGCTGAATGAGCAGTTCTTC
CDR3: CASSQLTGQGLNEQFF

V: TRBV12-3/TRBV12-4
size: many
J: TRBJ2-2
D: -
DNA: TGTGCCAGCAGCTTAAGGGGTAACACCGGGGAGCTGTTTTTT
CDR3: CASSLRGNTGELFF

V: TRBV7-8
size: many
J: TRBJ1-5
D: -
DNA: TGTGCCAGCAGCTTATCACGGTTTAGCAATCAGCCCCAGCATTTT
CDR3: CASSLSRFSNQPQHF

V: TRBV5-4
size: -
J: TRBJ1-1
D: -
DNA: TGTGCCAGCAGCCCTAGGGGTCCCTCTTCTGAAGCTTTCTTT
CDR3: CASSPRGPSSEAFF

V: TRBV11-1
size: -
J: TRBJ2-4
D: TRBD2
DNA: TGTGCCAGCAGCCTGGGGACTAGCGGGGGACTCAAAAACATTCAGTACTTC
CDR3: CASSLGTSGGLKNIQYF

V: TRBV10-3
size: -
J: TRBJ2-7
D: TRBD1
DNA: TGTGCCATCAGTGAGTCCGGTACAGGGGGAGAGCAGTACTTC
CDR3: CAISESGTGGEQYF

V: TRBV4-2
size: -
J: TRBJ2-5
D: -
DNA: TGTGCCAGCAGCCAAGGTGGCCAGGGGTACCAAGAGACCCAGTACTTC
CDR3: CASSQGGQGYQETQYF

V: TRBV3-1
size: -
J: TRBJ2-7
D: -
DNA: TGTGCCAGCAGCCCTCAAGGGGGTAGAACTAGTCCCGCCGAGCAGTACTTC
CDR3: CASSPQGGRTSPAEQYF

V: TRBV27
size: few
J: TRBJ2-5
D: -
DNA: TGTGCCAGCAGTTTGGTCGGGCGCGAAAAAGAGACCCAGTACTTC
CDR3: CASSLVGREKETQYF